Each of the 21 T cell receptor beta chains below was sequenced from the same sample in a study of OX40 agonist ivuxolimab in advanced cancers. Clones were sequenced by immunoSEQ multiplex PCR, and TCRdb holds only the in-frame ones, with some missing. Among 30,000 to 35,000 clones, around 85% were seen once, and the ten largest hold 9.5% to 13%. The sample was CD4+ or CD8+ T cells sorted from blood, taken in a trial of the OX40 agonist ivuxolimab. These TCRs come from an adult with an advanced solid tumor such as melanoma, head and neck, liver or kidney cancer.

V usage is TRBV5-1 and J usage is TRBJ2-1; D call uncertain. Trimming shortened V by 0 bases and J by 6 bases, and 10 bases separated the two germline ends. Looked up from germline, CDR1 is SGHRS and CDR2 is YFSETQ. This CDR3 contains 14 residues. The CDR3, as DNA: TGCGCCAGCAGCTTGGGTGGGGATTCCAATGAGCAGTTCTTC. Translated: CASSLGGDSNEQFF.

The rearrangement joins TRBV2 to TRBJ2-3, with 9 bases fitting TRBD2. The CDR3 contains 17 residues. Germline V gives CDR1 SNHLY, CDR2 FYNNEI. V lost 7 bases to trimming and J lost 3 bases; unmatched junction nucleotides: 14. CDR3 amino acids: CASTPPLAGIWTDTQYF. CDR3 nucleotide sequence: TGTGCCAGCACCCCCCCCCTAGCGGGGATCTGGACAGATACGCAGTATTTT.

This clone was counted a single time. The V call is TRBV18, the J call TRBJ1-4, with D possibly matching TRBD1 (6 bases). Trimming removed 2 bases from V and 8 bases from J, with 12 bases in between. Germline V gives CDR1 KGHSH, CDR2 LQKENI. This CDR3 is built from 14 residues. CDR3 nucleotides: TGTGCCAGCTCACCAGAAACAGGGCGAGAAAAACTGTTTTTT. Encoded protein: CASSPETGREKLFF.

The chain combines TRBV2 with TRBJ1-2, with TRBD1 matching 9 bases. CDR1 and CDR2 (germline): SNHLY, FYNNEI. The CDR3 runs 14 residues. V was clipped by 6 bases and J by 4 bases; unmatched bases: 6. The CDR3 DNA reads TGTGCCAGCAGGCGGGACAGGGAAATCTATGGCTACACCTTC. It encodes CASRRDREIYGYTF.

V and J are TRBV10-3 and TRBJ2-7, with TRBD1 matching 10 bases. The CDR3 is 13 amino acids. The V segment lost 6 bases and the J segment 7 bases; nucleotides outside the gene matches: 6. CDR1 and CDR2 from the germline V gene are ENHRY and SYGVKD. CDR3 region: CAISGTGVDEQYF. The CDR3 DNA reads TGTGCCATCAGCGGGACAGGGGTTGATGAGCAGTACTTC.

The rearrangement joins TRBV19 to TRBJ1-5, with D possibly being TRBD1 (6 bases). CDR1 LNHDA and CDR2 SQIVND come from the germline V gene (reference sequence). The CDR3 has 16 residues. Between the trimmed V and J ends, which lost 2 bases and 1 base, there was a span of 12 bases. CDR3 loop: CASSIWGARSNQPQHF. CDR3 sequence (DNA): TGTGCCAGTAGTATATGGGGGGCAAGGAGCAATCAGCCCCAGCATTTT. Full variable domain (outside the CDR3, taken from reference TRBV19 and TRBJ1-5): DGGITQSPKYLFRKEGQNVTLSCEQNLNHDAMYWYRQDPGQGLRLIYYSQIVNDFQKGDIAEGYSVSREKKESFPLTVTSAQKNPTAFYLCASSIWGARSNQPQHFGDGTRLSIL.

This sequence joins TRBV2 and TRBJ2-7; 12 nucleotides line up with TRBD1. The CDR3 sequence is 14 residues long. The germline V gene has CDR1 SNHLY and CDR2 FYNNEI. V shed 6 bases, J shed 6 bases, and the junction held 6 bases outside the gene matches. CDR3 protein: CASRWDRGPGEQYF. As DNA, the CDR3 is TGTGCCAGCAGGTGGGACAGGGGGCCCGGCGAGCAGTACTTC.

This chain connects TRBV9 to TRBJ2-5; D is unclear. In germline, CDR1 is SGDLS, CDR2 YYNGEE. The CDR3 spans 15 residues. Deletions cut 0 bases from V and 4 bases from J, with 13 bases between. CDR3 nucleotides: TGTGCCAGCAGCGTAGAGGGCCATGTTGGAGAGACCCAGTACTTC. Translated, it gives CASSVEGHVGETQYF.

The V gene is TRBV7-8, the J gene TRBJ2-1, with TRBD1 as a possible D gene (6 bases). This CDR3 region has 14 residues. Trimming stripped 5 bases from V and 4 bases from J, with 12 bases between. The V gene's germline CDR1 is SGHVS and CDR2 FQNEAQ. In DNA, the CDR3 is TGTGCCAGCAGCGCCCAAACAGGGTACAATGAGCAGTTCTTC. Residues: CASSAQTGYNEQFF.

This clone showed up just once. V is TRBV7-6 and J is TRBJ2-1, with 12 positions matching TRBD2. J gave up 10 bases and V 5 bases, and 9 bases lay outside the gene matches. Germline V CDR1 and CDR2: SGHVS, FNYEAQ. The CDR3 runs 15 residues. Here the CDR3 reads CASSQASGGAWEQFF. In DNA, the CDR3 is TGTGCCAGCAGCCAGGCTAGCGGGGGGGCCTGGGAGCAGTTCTTC.

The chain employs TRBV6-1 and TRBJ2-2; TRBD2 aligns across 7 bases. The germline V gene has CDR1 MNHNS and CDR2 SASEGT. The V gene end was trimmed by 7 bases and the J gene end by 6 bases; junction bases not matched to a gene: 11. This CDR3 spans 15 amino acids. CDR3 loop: CASTSSAGGSGELFF. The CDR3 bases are TGTGCCAGCACCTCGTCCGCCGGGGGGTCCGGGGAGCTGTTTTTT.

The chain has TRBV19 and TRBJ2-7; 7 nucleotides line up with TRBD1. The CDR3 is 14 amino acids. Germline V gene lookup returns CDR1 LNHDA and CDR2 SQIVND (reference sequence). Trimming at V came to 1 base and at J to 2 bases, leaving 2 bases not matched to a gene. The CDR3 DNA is TGTGCCAGTAGTATAGGGACAGGACCCTACGAGCAGTACTTC. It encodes CASSIGTGPYEQYF.

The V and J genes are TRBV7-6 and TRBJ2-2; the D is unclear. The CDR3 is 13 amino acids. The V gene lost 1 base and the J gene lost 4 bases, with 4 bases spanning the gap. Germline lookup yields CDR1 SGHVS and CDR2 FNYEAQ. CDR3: CASSLDFTGELFF. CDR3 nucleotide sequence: TGTGCCAGCAGCTTAGACTTCACCGGGGAGCTGTTTTTT.

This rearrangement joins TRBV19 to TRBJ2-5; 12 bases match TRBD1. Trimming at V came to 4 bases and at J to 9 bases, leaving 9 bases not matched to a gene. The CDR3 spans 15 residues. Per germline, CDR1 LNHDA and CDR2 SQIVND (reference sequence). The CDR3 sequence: CASSRDRGRRGSQYF. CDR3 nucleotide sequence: TGTGCCAGTAGTAGGGACAGGGGGCGGCGGGGGTCCCAGTACTTC.

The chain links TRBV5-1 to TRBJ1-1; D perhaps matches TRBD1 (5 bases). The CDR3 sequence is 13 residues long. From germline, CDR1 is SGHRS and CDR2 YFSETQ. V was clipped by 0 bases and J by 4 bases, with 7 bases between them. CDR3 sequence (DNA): TGCGCCAGCAGCTTGGGGGACGGCACTGAAGCTTTCTTT. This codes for CASSLGDGTEAFF.

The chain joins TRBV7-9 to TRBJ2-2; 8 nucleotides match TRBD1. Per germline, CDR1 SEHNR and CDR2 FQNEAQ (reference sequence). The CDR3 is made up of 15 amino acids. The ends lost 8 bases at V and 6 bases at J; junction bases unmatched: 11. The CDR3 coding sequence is TGTGCCAGCGGAAGACAGGGGAGAAGCCCCGGGGAGCTGTTTTTT. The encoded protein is CASGRQGRSPGELFF.

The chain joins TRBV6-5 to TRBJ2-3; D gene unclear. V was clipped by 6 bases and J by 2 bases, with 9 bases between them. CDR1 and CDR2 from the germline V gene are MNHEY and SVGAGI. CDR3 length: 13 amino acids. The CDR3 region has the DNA TGTGCCAGCAGGGCCAGGCCCACAGATACGCAGTATTTT. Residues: CASRARPTDTQYF.

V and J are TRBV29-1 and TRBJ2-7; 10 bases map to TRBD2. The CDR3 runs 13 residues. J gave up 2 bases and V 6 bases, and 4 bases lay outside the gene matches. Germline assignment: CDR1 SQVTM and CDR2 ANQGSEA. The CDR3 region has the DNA TGCAGCGTCCTAGCGGGGGACGCCTACGAGCAGTACTTC. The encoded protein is CSVLAGDAYEQYF.

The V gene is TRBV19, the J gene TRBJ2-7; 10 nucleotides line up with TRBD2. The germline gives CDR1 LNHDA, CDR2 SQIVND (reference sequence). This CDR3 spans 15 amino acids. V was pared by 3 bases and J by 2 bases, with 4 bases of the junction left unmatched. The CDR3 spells CASSIASGGTYEQYF. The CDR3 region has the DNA TGTGCCAGTAGTATTGCTAGCGGGGGAACCTACGAGCAGTACTTC.

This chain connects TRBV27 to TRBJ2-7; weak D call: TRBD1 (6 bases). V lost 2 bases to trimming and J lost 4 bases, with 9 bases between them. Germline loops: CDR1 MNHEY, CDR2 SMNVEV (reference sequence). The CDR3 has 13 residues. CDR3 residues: CASSLGGIYEQYF. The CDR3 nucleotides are TGTGCCAGCAGTTTAGGGGGCATTTACGAGCAGTACTTC.

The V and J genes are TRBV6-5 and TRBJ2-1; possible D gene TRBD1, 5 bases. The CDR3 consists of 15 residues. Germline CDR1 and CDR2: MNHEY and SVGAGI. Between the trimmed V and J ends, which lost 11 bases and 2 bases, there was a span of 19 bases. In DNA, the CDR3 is TGTGCCTCATGGGGTAGGGGCGGCACCTACAATGAGCAGTTCTTC. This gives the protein CASWGRGGTYNEQFF.